Included here is one T cell receptor beta chain sequence, with context. This sample was included in a study of blood T cell repertoires in COVID-19. Study overall: From the United States, Italy and Spain came samples of acute and convalescent COVID-19. PBMCs, B-cell-depleted T cells, or T cells were the source of the cDNA or gDNA that made up the material.

As processed by the authors: Reference gene primer amplification yielded estimated nucleated cell counts. Assay: immunoSEQ multiplex PCR; the TCRdb copy retains only in-frame clones and omits some. Clone size and the V and J calls come from that table; the DNA yielded D and trimming. The sample holds 100,000 to 150,000 clones; 65% to 80% are singletons and the top ten take 6.2%. The sequencing sample was made of peripheral blood. The receptor comes from a man in his 70s with acute or convalescent COVID-19.

This CDR3 is CASSALVNRGHEAFF. CDR3 in DNA: TGTGCCAGCAGTGCCCTGGTAAACAGGGGGCATGAAGCTTTCTTT. The chain has TRBV6-4 and TRBJ1-1, with TRBD1 identical over 9 bases. CDR1 and CDR2 (germline): MRHNA, SNTAGT. There are 15 residues in the CDR3. Germline trimming cut 4 bases from V and 7 bases from J; bases unmatched to any gene: 10.